This TCR beta chain emerged from a study of cytomegalovirus exposure and HLA in healthy donors. Whole-study results and caveats: The study recorded 160 or so TCR beta chains that were cytomegalovirus-associated. Under in vitro conditions, three CMV-associated chains were confirmed as specific for CMV antigens. Reports credit the classifier with highly specific, highly sensitive diagnosis of cytomegalovirus status.

PCR involved 60 Vbeta and 13 Jbeta primers. Profiled with immunoSEQ multiplex PCR; TCRdb holds only in-frame clones, not every one. The sample holds about 160,000 clones, less than 80% seen once. The ends lost 5 bases at V and 6 bases at J; junction bases unmatched: 6. The germline gives CDR1 SGHTA, CDR2 FQGNSA. The CDR3 spans 14 residues. This clone was counted between two and nine times. What it binds is unknown. The TCR originated in a man in his forties or fifties in good health and CMV-seronegative. What was sequenced was PBMCs. This sequence joins TRBV7-2 and TRBJ2-2; 7 positions match TRBD1. In nucleotides, the CDR3 is TGTGCCAGCAGCGTCCGACAGGGAGCCGGGGAGCTGTTTTTT. Translated: CASSVRQGAGELFF.